This T cell receptor beta chain came from a study of blood T cell repertoires in COVID-19 (dated by TCRdb to 2019 to 2021). Study-wide context: The collaborator samples originated in the United States, Italy and Spain and spanned the acute and convalescent phases of COVID-19. The prospective study material was composed of cDNA or gDNA derived from T cells, B-cell-depleted T cells, or PBMCs. The dataset comprised deeply sampled blood TCRbeta repertoires from subjects exposed to, actively infected with, or recovered from COVID-19. The repertoires were made available in a free public database intended to serve as a resource for research on the immune response to SARS-CoV-2. The samples were drawn from two sources: the first 160 participants of the ongoing ImmuneRACE study, and over 1,000 subjects contributed by 6 global collaborators. The sample metadata nearly always contained a de-identified subject ID, COVID-19 status, age in years and sex. HLA class I and class II types, where available, came from metadata supplied by the sample provider rather than from assay-based typing.

TCRbeta CDR3 regions were amplified from genomic DNA by means of the immunoSEQ Assay, a bias-controlled multiplex PCR. The study's processing was this. Within the assay, amplification of reference gene primers was used to estimate how many nucleated cells each sample contained. To quantify the absolute abundance of each unique TCRbeta CDR3 rearrangement, sequence reads were collapsed and filtered. Productive Simpson clonality was computed per sample as the square root of Simpson's diversity index over productive rearrangements. What TCRdb holds here is the immuneACCESS table cut down to in-frame rearrangements. Part of the clones is not present; checked against another copy, under half of the missing clones reflect an unresolved V gene, and the others are unexplained. Clonal size and the V and J genes are those of that table, whereas D and trimming came from the DNA. The sample table lists hundreds of thousands of clones, more than 75% of them with a count of one. Roughly 2.1% of the sample goes to the ten largest clones.

With regard to this clone: Its antigen is currently not known. There are no base qualities to consult, and no much larger clone falls within one base.

A second Seattle source provided samples from volunteer blood donors who had recovered from COVID-19. Each collaborating institution followed its own protocols to collect whole blood in K2EDTA tubes. For TCRbeta analysis, collaborators shipped samples in one of three forms: frozen whole blood, isolated PBMCs, or DNA extracted from either of those sample types. Here is what the overall study found, with its caveats: How much clinical and demographic metadata was included differed by source and by participant, and the metadata was provided uncurated.

This TCR was sampled from a woman aged 25 to 39 who had recovered from COVID-19. Sequenced sample: peripheral blood.

CDR3 reads: CASSGVDGNNEKLFF. The DNA reads as follows: TGTGCCAGCAGCGGGGTGGACGGAAATAATGAAAAACTGTTTTTT. The sequence links TRBV2 to TRBJ1-4; the D gene cannot be resolved reliably. Trimming at the junction amounts to 6 bases on V and 4 bases on J, and the germline ends lie 15 bases apart. According to the germline V gene, CDR1 reads SNHLY and CDR2 reads FYNNEI. The CDR3 goes from the cysteine to the phenylalanine over 15 residues. CDR3 DNA only is kept here, 45 bases in frame from base 1.